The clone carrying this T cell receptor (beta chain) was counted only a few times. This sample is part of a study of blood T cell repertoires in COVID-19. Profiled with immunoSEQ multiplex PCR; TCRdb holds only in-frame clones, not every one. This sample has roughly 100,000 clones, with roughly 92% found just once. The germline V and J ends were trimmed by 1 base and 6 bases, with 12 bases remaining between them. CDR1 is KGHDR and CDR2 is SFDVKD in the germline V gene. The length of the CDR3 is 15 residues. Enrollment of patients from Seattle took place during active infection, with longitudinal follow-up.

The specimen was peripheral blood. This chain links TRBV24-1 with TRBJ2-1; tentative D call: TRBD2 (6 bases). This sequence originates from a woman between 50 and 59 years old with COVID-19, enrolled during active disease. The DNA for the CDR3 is TGTGCCACCAGTGATTTTGGAACAGCGGGCAATGAGCAGTTCTTC. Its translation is CATSDFGTAGNEQFF.